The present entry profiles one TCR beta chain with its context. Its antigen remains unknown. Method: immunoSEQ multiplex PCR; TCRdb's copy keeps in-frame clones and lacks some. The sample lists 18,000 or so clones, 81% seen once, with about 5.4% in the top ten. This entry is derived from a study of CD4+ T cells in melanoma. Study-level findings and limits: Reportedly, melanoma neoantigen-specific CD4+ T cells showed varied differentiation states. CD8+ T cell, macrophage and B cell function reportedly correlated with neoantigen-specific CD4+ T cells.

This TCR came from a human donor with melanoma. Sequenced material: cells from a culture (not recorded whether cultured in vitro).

As DNA, the CDR3 is TGCGCCAGCAGCAAGATCAGCGGGGGAGTTGATGAGCAGTACTTC. Translated, it gives CASSKISGGVDEQYF. V and J are TRBV5-1 and TRBJ2-7; 8 bases are shared with TRBD2. V shed 4 bases, J shed 7 bases, and the junction held 13 bases outside the gene matches. Germline CDR1 SGHRS, CDR2 YFSETQ. This CDR3 has 15 residues.